This T cell receptor (beta chain) was identified during a study of blood T cell repertoires in COVID-19. Germline lookup yields CDR1 LGHNA and CDR2 YNFKEQ. There are 16 residues in the CDR3. V trimming: 4 bases; J trimming: 1 base; junction bases outside the gene matches: 9. The data were produced by immunoSEQ multiplex PCR, yet TCRdb's version contains in-frame clones alone and is incomplete. Of 300,000 or so clones listed, roughly 83% were seen once; the top ten hold 1.5% to 2%. What was sequenced was peripheral blood. The chain couples TRBV4-2 to TRBJ2-7, with 8 nucleotides matching TRBD2. The sequence was obtained from a woman aged 50 to 60 with acute or convalescent COVID-19. CDR3 in amino acids: CASSLLKRESSYEQYF. Written as DNA, the CDR3 is TGTGCCAGCAGCCTCCTCAAGCGGGAGAGTTCCTACGAGCAGTACTTC.